These 6 T cell receptor beta chains came from one sample sequenced in a study of blood T cells in healthy people across ages. Through a sample-barcoded 5' primer and a J-beta primer mix, a second PCR was run for roughly 7 to 11 cycles. TCRdb processed the 5' RACE reads anew with MiXCR; each CDR3 protein has one entry. The sample consists of roughly 730,000 distinct CDR3 sequences, just over 55% of them appearing once. Material: blood. The receptors were gathered from a man aged 35-49 years in good health.

The chain is built from TRBV20-1 and TRBJ1-5; D is unclear. The germline gives CDR1 DFQATT, CDR2 SNEGSKA (reference sequence). Trimming removed 0 bases from V and 0 bases from J, with 6 bases in between. This CDR3 has 14 residues. The CDR3 bases are TGCAGTGCTAGAGAGCAGAGTAGCAATCAGCCCCAGCATTTT. It is translated as CSAREQSSNQPQHF.

In this sample, this clonotype turned up a few times. The V gene is TRBV20-1, the J gene TRBJ2-1; the match to TRBD1 covers 9 bases. Germline lookup yields CDR1 DFQATT and CDR2 SNEGSKA (reference sequence). The trim removed 1 base at V and 6 bases at J, leaving 10 bases unmatched. This CDR3 has 16 residues. The DNA of the CDR3 is TGCAGTGCTAGAGCACAGGGGGCCGAGCCCAGCAATGAGCAGTTCTTC. Translation: CSARAQGAEPSNEQFF.

This clonotype occurred a few times. The chain recombines TRBV4-2 with TRBJ2-3, with D possibly being TRBD1 (6 bases). The V end was cut by 6 bases, the J end by 6 bases, with 28 bases between. The length of the CDR3 is 18 residues. Germline V gives CDR1 LGHNA, CDR2 YNFKEQ. The CDR3 DNA reads TGTGCCAGCAGTCACTATTCCGGGACATCGAAGGCAGGTGATACGCAGTATTTT. Amino acids: CASSHYSGTSKAGDTQYF.

V gene TRBV7-9 combines with J gene TRBJ1-2; 7 bases agree with TRBD1. J was trimmed by 6 bases and V by 8 bases; bases with no gene match: 6. The CDR3 has 12 amino acids. Per germline, CDR1 SEHNR and CDR2 FQNEAQ (reference sequence). The CDR3 protein is CASGGTANGYTF. CDR3 nucleotide sequence: TGTGCCAGCGGCGGGACAGCCAATGGCTACACCTTC.

The chain links TRBV11-2 to TRBJ1-1; 9 positions match TRBD1. Per germline, CDR1 SGHAT and CDR2 FQNNGV. The CDR3 consists of 16 residues. Trimming cost V 5 bases and J 5 bases; bases outside gene matches: 12. CDR3 DNA sequence: TGTGCCAGCAGCCTGGGACAGGGAAGAGGACGGACTGAAGCTTTCTTT. As protein: CASSLGQGRGRTEAFF.

The chain employs TRBV2 and TRBJ2-5; D ambiguous. The CDR3 covers 13 residues. V lost 7 bases and J 2 bases, leaving 11 bases between the germline ends. From germline, CDR1 is SNHLY and CDR2 FYNNEI. CDR3 in amino acids: CASTRGRQETQYF. CDR3 sequence (DNA): TGTGCCAGCACCCGAGGCAGACAAGAGACCCAGTACTTC. The full variable domain, with the rest looked up from reference TRBV2 and TRBJ2-5, is EPEVTQTPSHQVTQMGQEVILRCVPISNHLYFYWYRQILGQKVEFLVSFYNNEISEKSEIFDDQFSVERPDGSNFTLKIRSTKLEDSAMYFCASTRGRQETQYFGPGTRLLVL.